This TCR beta chain was recovered during a study of T cell responses to AZD1222 COVID-19 vaccine. Study results and caveats: Repertoires in all cases were sampled only once the peak T cell response had passed.

Generated by immunoSEQ multiplex PCR, the TCRdb table keeps only in-frame clones and is missing some. This sample carries about 120,000 clones, about 90% of them seen once, and the ten largest clones take around 15%. V was cut by 2 bases and J by 9 bases, with 11 bases left in between. This CDR3 is built from 14 residues. CDR1 is MNHEY, CDR2 SVGEGT, per germline. Concerning this clone itself: The antigen is unknown.

The chain couples TRBV6-2 or TRBV6-3 to TRBJ1-6; possibly TRBD1 for D (6 bases). This receptor was taken from an adult in good health. Sequenced material: peripheral blood, taken on day 0 of AZD1222 vaccination. The CDR3 DNA follows: TGTGCCAGCAGTTACGTCCCGGGGGCTTCACCCCTCCACTTT. It is translated as CASSYVPGASPLHF.